One and the same sample provided the 5 T cell receptor beta chains below, sequenced in a study of lung T cells in sarcoidosis with Löfgren's syndrome. From the reads, TCRdb called clonotypes with MiXCR, one entry per CDR3 protein. The sample records some 65,000 distinct CDR3 sequences, 20% to 25% being singletons. Material: CD4+ T cells from PBMCs. These receptors originate from a human donor with sarcoidosis (Löfgren's syndrome or another form), or a control subject (not recorded which).

This clonotype has more than one count but fewer than ten. The chain carries TRBV7-9 and TRBJ2-3, with 9 bases fitting TRBD2. The V and J ends lost 5 bases and 2 bases, in that order; junction bases with no gene match: 8. CDR3 length: 16 residues. Germline values: CDR1 SEHNR, CDR2 FQNEAQ (reference sequence). The CDR3 reads CASSPELAGATDTQYF. The CDR3 nucleotides are TGTGCCAGCAGCCCCGAACTAGCGGGTGCCACAGATACGCAGTATTTT.

This clonotype was seen many times. The chain joins TRBV27 to TRBJ1-5; D might be TRBD1 (6 bases). Germline CDR1 and CDR2: MNHEY and SMNVEV (reference sequence). CDR3 length equals 15 residues. V lost 5 bases and J lost 5, with 16 bases in between. The CDR3 DNA sequence: TGTGCCAGCAGTCCCCGCCAGGGGCGATATCAGCCCCAGCATTTT. Translating it yields CASSPRQGRYQPQHF.

In its sample, this clonotype was seen many times. This chain joins TRBV6-1 and TRBJ2-7; D may match TRBD1 or TRBD2 (6 bases each). Trimming shortened V by 5 bases and J by 6 bases, and 11 bases separated the two germline ends. Looked up from germline, CDR1 is MNHNS and CDR2 is SASEGT. The CDR3 runs to 12 residues. In nucleotides, the CDR3 is TGTGCCAGCAGTACCCCGGGGGCCGAGCAGTACTTC. Translating it yields CASSTPGAEQYF.

This clonotype came up once. The CDR3: CASSLFILAGRGETQYF. CDR3 coding DNA: TGTGCCAGCAGTTTATTCATACTAGCGGGGAGGGGAGAGACCCAGTACTTC. J is TRBJ2-5 and V is TRBV28; 10 bases match TRBD2. V gave up 1 base and J gave up 4 bases; unmatched junction bases: 9. The CDR3 is made up of 17 amino acids. Germline CDR1 reads MDHEN; CDR2 reads SYDVKM.

This clonotype was detected only a few times. The genes are TRBV11-2 and TRBJ1-6, with D possibly matching TRBD1 (5 bases). The CDR3 length is 14 residues. Germline-derived CDR1 and CDR2 are SGHAT and FQNNGV. Trimming left V 5 bases short and J 8 bases short, with 13 bases between. The CDR3 protein is CASSQNQGYSPLHF. The CDR3 coding sequence is TGTGCCAGCAGCCAAAACCAGGGCTATTCACCCCTCCACTTT.